This T cell receptor (beta chain) was recovered during a study of T-cell memory formation after mild COVID-19. Libraries for TCRalpha and TCRbeta carried sample barcodes and unique molecular identifiers via 5'RACE. TCRdb re-called the 5' RACE reads with MiXCR, one entry per CDR3 protein. Altogether fewer than 600,000 distinct CDR3 sequences are present, 20% to 25% being singletons, with the ten largest covering about 8.2%. Ten or more counts support this clonotype. The target antigen is unknown. General study findings and limits: Mainly CM and EM harbored the contracting CD4+ clones; mainly EMRA harbored the CD8+ ones.

V trimming: 3 bases; J trimming: 7 bases; junction bases outside the gene matches: 5. Germline V gene data show CDR1 as DFQATT and CDR2 as SNEGSKA (reference sequence). This CDR3 region has 15 residues. The origin of this receptor is an adult woman who had mild COVID-19 (a few samples of this study predate the infection). Cell type and time point are not known. This chain links TRBV20-1 with TRBJ2-3; 15 nucleotides line up with TRBD2. Sequencing used PBMCs or a T cell subset sorted from them (not recorded which). The CDR3 DNA sequence: TGCAGTGCTAGTGACGGACTAGCGGGGGGGTATACGCAGTATTTT. Translated, it gives CSASDGLAGGYTQYF.